Below, 9 T cell receptor beta chains from the same sample are listed, as sequenced in a study of T cell repertoires in cytomegalovirus infection. Via MiXCR, TCRdb re-called the reads, giving one row per CDR3 protein. The table has 200,000 to 250,000 distinct CDR3 sequences, around 12% seen once; the top ten hold 1.5% to 2%. The sample was PBMCs. These TCRs come from a human donor in good health (CMV status not recorded). Some clones in this sample may be carry-over from other donors' samples.

This clonotype was observed a few times. The chain uses TRBV7-3 and TRBJ1-1; D is unclear. Germline CDR1 and CDR2: SGHTA and FQGTGA. Trimming took off 3 bases at V and 5 bases at J, with 13 bases between the two ends. The CDR3 runs 14 residues. DNA of the CDR3: TGTGCCAGCAGCTTCGGAATCTATGGGACTGAAGCTTTCTTT. Residues: CASSFGIYGTEAFF.

The V call is TRBV29-1, the J call TRBJ2-7; D remains ambiguous. The CDR3 runs 11 residues. V was clipped by 4 bases and J by 4 bases, with 8 bases between them. Germline lookup yields CDR1 SQVTM and CDR2 ANQGSEA. The CDR3 sequence is CSVAQPYEQYF. CDR3 bases: TGCAGCGTTGCCCAGCCTTACGAGCAGTACTTC.

This clonotype was picked up many times. The V and J genes are TRBV12-3 or TRBV12-4 and TRBJ1-5, with D uncertain. The CDR3 runs 14 residues. V was shortened by 6 bases and J by 6 bases, with 15 bases between the two germline ends. CDR3 region: CASSPLGLGQPQHF. Written as DNA, the CDR3 is TGTGCCAGCAGCCCCCTCGGCCTCGGTCAGCCCCAGCATTTT.

This clonotype was picked up many times. The V and J genes are TRBV11-2 and TRBJ1-1; a possible D gene is TRBD1 (6 bases). CDR3 size: 13 residues. Per germline, CDR1 SGHAT and CDR2 FQNNGV. Trimming pared 4 bases from V and 4 bases from J, leaving 10 bases between. The CDR3 DNA follows: TGTGCCAGCAGCTCGCGGGGGCTCACTGAAGCTTTCTTT. This encodes CASSSRGLTEAFF.

The rearrangement uses TRBV29-1 and TRBJ1-1, with a tentative D call TRBD1 (6 bases). V lost 7 bases and J 4 bases, leaving 13 bases between the germline ends. This CDR3 is built from 12 residues. In germline, CDR1 is SQVTM, CDR2 ANQGSEA. CDR3: CSGGKGGTEAFF. CDR3 in DNA: TGCAGCGGGGGTAAAGGGGGCACTGAAGCTTTCTTT.

This clonotype was seen a few times. The CDR3 DNA follows: TGTGCCAGCAGTTTCCCGGGGACTAGCGTGTACGAGCAGTACTTC. Its protein product is CASSFPGTSVYEQYF. The rearrangement links TRBV28 to TRBJ2-7; 10 bases are a match to TRBD2. V lost 3 bases, J lost 4 bases, and 6 bases stayed unmatched. Germline V gene data show CDR1 as MDHEN and CDR2 as SYDVKM. The CDR3 loop spans 15 amino acids. Combining the CDR3 with reference TRBV28 and TRBJ2-7 gives the whole variable domain DVKVTQSSRYLVKRTGEKVFLECVQDMDHENMFWYRQDPGLGLRLIYFSYDVKMKEKGDIPEGYSVSREKKERFSLILESASTNQTSMYLCASSFPGTSVYEQYFGPGTRLTVT.

The table lists this clonotype with many counts. This chain connects TRBV6-5 to TRBJ2-2; D not certain. Germline V gene sequence: CDR1 MNHEY, CDR2 SVGAGI. V was cut by 8 bases and J by 1 base, with 20 bases left in between. The CDR3 length is 17 residues. The CDR3 DNA reads as TGTGCCAGCCGATACTCGACTTCCTCAGGGAACACCGGGGAGCTGTTTTTT. It yields the protein CASRYSTSSGNTGELFF.

This clonotype was observed at least ten times. This chain's CDR3 is CSARDPSWRGGRETQYF. CDR3 in DNA: TGCAGTGCTAGAGATCCATCTTGGCGAGGGGGCAGGGAGACCCAGTACTTC. The chain recombines TRBV20-1 with TRBJ2-5, with 7 bases fitting TRBD1. The V and J ends lost 0 bases and 5 bases, in that order; junction bases with no gene match: 15. The CDR3 runs to 17 residues. Germline values: CDR1 DFQATT, CDR2 SNEGSKA (reference sequence).

This sequence joins TRBV20-1 and TRBJ2-7; TRBD2 matches 7 bases. From germline, CDR1 is DFQATT and CDR2 SNEGSKA (reference sequence). The CDR3 extends over 15 amino acids. V lost 2 bases, J lost 0 bases, and 7 bases stayed unmatched. DNA for the CDR3: TGCAGTGCTAGAAGGTGGCGGGAGAGCTCCTACGAGCAGTACTTC. This translates into CSARRWRESSYEQYF.